This T cell receptor (beta chain) was identified in a study of technical replicates of blood from a handful of donors. Method: immunoSEQ multiplex PCR; TCRdb's copy keeps in-frame clones and lacks some. This table holds under 90,000 clones, around 94% found once. CDR1 and CDR2 (germline): MGHRA, YSYEKL. The CDR3 covers 17 residues. Trimming cost V 1 base and J 3 bases; bases outside gene matches: 6. The TCR originated in a human donor in good health. Sample: T cells isolated from PBMCs. This chain links TRBV4-1 with TRBJ2-3; TRBD2 matches 11 bases. CDR3 sequence: CASSQVAGGILTDTQYF. The DNA of the CDR3 is TGCGCCAGCAGCCAAGTAGCGGGAGGGATATTGACAGATACGCAGTATTTT.